Following are 24 T cell receptor beta chains from one sample sequenced in a study of blood T cell repertoires in COVID-19. The repertoire was sequenced with immunoSEQ multiplex PCR; TCRdb's copy has only in-frame clones and lacks some. This table has more than 150,000 clones, approximately 87% appearing once. The sequenced sample consisted of peripheral blood. The source is a woman aged 18-29 years who had recovered from COVID-19.

The rearrangement joins TRBV19 to TRBJ1-1; maybe TRBD1 (5 bases). Per germline, CDR1 LNHDA and CDR2 SQIVND (reference sequence). Trimming cost V 6 bases and J 0 bases, with 17 bases left between them. The CDR3 loop spans 16 amino acids. The CDR3 loop reads CASRPSERGMNTEAFF. The CDR3 bases are TGTGCCAGTAGGCCTTCGGAGCGGGGGATGAACACTGAAGCTTTCTTT.

The CDR3 DNA reads as TGCAGCGTTGCGTTCGAGGGCTCTTCGAACACTGAAGCTTTCTTT. Translated, it gives CSVAFEGSSNTEAFF. The rearrangement joins TRBV29-1 to TRBJ1-1; D uncertain. This CDR3 has 15 residues. The V gene lost 4 bases and the J gene lost 1 base, with 16 bases spanning the gap. Germline assignment: CDR1 SQVTM and CDR2 ANQGSEA.

This chain links TRBV12-3 or TRBV12-4 with TRBJ2-5, with 7 bases fitting TRBD2. Trimming removed 5 bases from V and 6 bases from J; junction bases left unmatched: 6. The CDR3 totals 13 residues. CDR3 sequence: CASSPGGRKTQYF. The CDR3 DNA sequence: TGTGCCAGCAGTCCCGGGGGGAGGAAGACCCAGTACTTC.

The chain links TRBV4-1 to TRBJ1-1; the match to TRBD1 covers 8 bases. V dropped 3 bases and J dropped 2; count of bases not matched to a gene: 11. Germline loops: CDR1 MGHRA, CDR2 YSYEKL. There are 17 residues in the CDR3. The CDR3 is CASSHFQGASNNTEAFF. The CDR3 nucleotides are TGCGCCAGCAGCCATTTCCAGGGGGCCTCCAATAACACTGAAGCTTTCTTT.

The rearrangement links TRBV19 to TRBJ2-3; TRBD1 might be the D (6 bases). With 3 bases removed from V and 0 bases from J, the gap between germline ends came to 10 bases. This CDR3 contains 15 residues. CDR1 and CDR2 from the germline V gene are LNHDA and SQIVND (reference sequence). Here the CDR3 DNA reads TGTGCCAGTAGTATCGTCAGGGGAAGCACAGATACGCAGTATTTT. It yields the protein CASSIVRGSTDTQYF.

This chain links TRBV7-8 with TRBJ2-7; D uncertain. CDR1 and CDR2 (germline): SGHVS, FQNEAQ. V lost 4 bases and J 3 bases, leaving 7 bases between the germline ends. The CDR3 consists of 12 residues. In DNA form, the CDR3 reads TGTGCCAGCAGCTCCAACAGCTACGAGCAGTACGTC. Its translation: CASSSNSYEQYV.

The chain carries TRBV7-2 and TRBJ1-1, with D unclear. The V gene lost 10 bases and the J gene lost 1 base, with 16 bases spanning the gap. The CDR3 extends over 14 amino acids. CDR1 and CDR2 (germline): SGHTA, FQGNSA. This CDR3 reads CATKVPGENTEAFF. CDR3 DNA sequence: TGTGCCACTAAAGTCCCCGGAGAGAACACTGAAGCTTTCTTT.

This chain links TRBV11-3 with TRBJ2-5; D not resolved. CDR3 length equals 12 residues. The germline gives CDR1 SGHNT, CDR2 YENEEA. V shed 6 bases and J shed 1 base, with 6 bases lying between them. CDR3 bases: TGTGCCAGCAGTGCTAGCCAAGAGACCCAGTACTTC. Amino acids: CASSASQETQYF.

The chain uses TRBV7-9 and TRBJ2-1; D gene ambiguous. The V end lost 7 bases, the J end lost 6 bases, and 16 bases lay between the germline ends. From germline, CDR1 is SEHNR and CDR2 FQNEAQ (reference sequence). CDR3 size: 14 residues. CDR3 DNA: TGTGCCAGCATCCCGCCCAATTTGAGCAATGAGCAGTTCTTC. Residues: CASIPPNLSNEQFF.

V gene TRBV27 combines with J gene TRBJ1-1, with D possibly TRBD1 on 6 matching bases. The V and J ends lost 6 bases and 0 bases respectively, with 14 bases between them. In germline, CDR1 is MNHEY, CDR2 SMNVEV (reference sequence). The CDR3 sequence is 15 residues long. CDR3 sequence: CASSADSPMNTEAFF. CDR3 nucleotide sequence: TGTGCCAGCAGCGCGGACAGCCCCATGAACACTGAAGCTTTCTTT.

The CDR3 loop reads CASSQGPLADLTDTQYF. CDR3 sequence (DNA): TGCGCCAGCAGCCAAGGTCCGCTAGCGGATCTCACAGATACGCAGTATTTT. The chain combines TRBV4-1 with TRBJ2-3; TRBD2 matches at 7 bases. From germline, CDR1 is MGHRA and CDR2 YSYEKL. This CDR3 is built from 17 residues. Trimming took 1 base from V and 2 from J; bases not matched to a gene: 9.

The chain uses TRBV21-1 and TRBJ2-7; TRBD2, as called in the table, went unchecked against the DNA. TRBV21-1 is a pseudogene locus. The CDR3 sequence is 14 residues long. The CDR3: CASSGGLAGSEQYV. The CDR3 DNA reads TGTGCCAGCAGTGGGGGACTAGCGGGAAGCGAGCAGTACGTC.

The count of this clone is one. The chain has TRBV7-9 and TRBJ1-4, with D perhaps matching TRBD1 (6 bases). Trimming took off 6 bases at V and 4 bases at J, with 15 bases between the two ends. Germline V gene lookup returns CDR1 SEHNR and CDR2 FQNEAQ (reference sequence). The CDR3 contains 15 residues. CDR3 nucleotides: TGTGCCAGCAGGAGGAGCAGGGGCTATAATGAAAAACTGTTTTTT. This translates into CASRRSRGYNEKLFF.

J is TRBJ1-1 and V is TRBV5-4; 8 positions agree with TRBD1. CDR1 is SGHNT and CDR2 is YYREEE in the germline V gene (reference sequence). The CDR3 extends over 16 amino acids. V lost 10 bases, J lost 4 bases, and 18 bases stayed unmatched. The CDR3 nucleotides read TGTGCCGCTGGAAGGGCTCAGGGGGCGTTTGGCACTGAAGCTTTCTTT. Its protein product is CAAGRAQGAFGTEAFF.

The chain employs TRBV25-1 and TRBJ2-7, with TRBD2 identical over 7 bases. CDR3 size: 14 residues. The trim removed 6 bases at V and 2 bases at J, leaving 7 bases unmatched. From germline, CDR1 is MGHDK and CDR2 SYGVNS. The CDR3 here is CASSRRGEPYEQYF. Here the CDR3 DNA reads TGTGCCAGCAGCCGACGGGGGGAACCCTACGAGCAGTACTTC.

This clone has a single count. This rearrangement joins TRBV4-1 to TRBJ2-1, with TRBD2 matching 8 bases. This CDR3 region has 15 residues. The trim removed 0 bases at V and 4 bases at J, leaving 2 bases unmatched. Per the germline V gene, CDR1 is MGHRA and CDR2 is YSYEKL. CDR3 sequence reads: CASSQDPSGYNEQFF. Here the CDR3 DNA reads TGCGCCAGCAGCCAAGACCCTAGCGGGTACAATGAGCAGTTCTTC.

CDR3: CASSQWNGNEQFF. Written as DNA, the CDR3 is TGCGCCAGCAGCCAATGGAACGGGAATGAGCAGTTCTTC. The rearrangement uses TRBV4-1 and TRBJ2-1, with no clear D. The CDR3 sequence is 13 residues long. The V gene lost 2 bases and the J gene lost 7 bases, with 9 bases spanning the gap. Germline loops: CDR1 MGHRA, CDR2 YSYEKL.

This chain links TRBV7-3 with TRBJ1-3; possibly TRBD1 for D (6 bases). Trimming took off 5 bases at V and 4 bases at J, with 18 bases between the two ends. Germline lookup yields CDR1 SGHTA and CDR2 FQGTGA. The CDR3 is made up of 16 amino acids. The CDR3 is CASSPYASGDGNTIYF. The CDR3 DNA follows: TGTGCCAGCAGCCCTTATGCGTCAGGGGACGGAAACACCATATATTTT. Complete variable domain (other parts from reference TRBV7-3 and TRBJ1-3): GAGVSQTPSNKVTEKGKYVELRCDPISGHTALYWYRQSLGQGPEFLIYFQGTGAADDSGLPNDRFFAVRPEGSVSTLKIQRTERGDSAVYLCASSPYASGDGNTIYFGEGSWLTVV.

This chain uses TRBV19 with TRBJ1-1; 7 bases fit TRBD1. Germline V CDR1 and CDR2: LNHDA, SQIVND (reference sequence). The trim removed 2 bases at V and 11 bases at J, leaving 11 bases unmatched. This CDR3 has 14 amino acids. CDR3 coding DNA: TGTGCCAGTAGTATAACGGGACAGCACTTCTTCGCTTTCTTT. Translated: CASSITGQHFFAFF.

The chain couples TRBV19 to TRBJ1-2; D is uncertain. Trimming pared 0 bases from V and 8 bases from J, leaving 10 bases between. Per germline, CDR1 LNHDA and CDR2 SQIVND (reference sequence). The CDR3 runs 13 residues. CDR3 sequence: CASSIERGRGYTF. CDR3 bases: TGTGCCAGTAGTATAGAACGAGGGCGAGGCTACACCTTC.

The chain has TRBV5-5 and TRBJ1-3; D remains ambiguous. The germline CDR1 and CDR2 sequences are SGHKS and YYEKEE (reference sequence). Trimming pared 2 bases from V and 1 base from J, leaving 10 bases between. The CDR3 totals 15 residues. The CDR3 DNA follows: TGTGCCAGCAGCTTTGGGAGAGGTTCTGGAAACACCATATATTTT. This encodes CASSFGRGSGNTIYF.

This chain uses TRBV5-1 with TRBJ1-5, with TRBD1 matching over 8 bases. The V gene's germline CDR1 is SGHRS and CDR2 YFSETQ. V gave up 0 bases and J gave up 6 bases; unmatched junction bases: 8. The CDR3 sequence is 16 residues long. The CDR3 region is CASSLGGQGPLQPQHF. The DNA of the CDR3 is TGCGCCAGCAGCTTGGGAGGACAGGGTCCACTTCAGCCCCAGCATTTT. Looking up the rest from reference TRBV5-1 and TRBJ1-5 gives the full variable domain: KAGVTQTPRYLIKTRGQQVTLSCSPISGHRSVSWYQQTPGQGLQFLFEYFSETQRNKGNFPGRFSGRQFSNSRSEMNVSTLELGDSALYLCASSLGGQGPLQPQHFGDGTRLSIL.

The rearrangement uses TRBV15 and TRBJ1-1; D possibly corresponds to TRBD1 (6 bases). V gave up 4 bases and J gave up 5 bases, with 14 bases separating them. The CDR3 has 14 residues. CDR1 and CDR2 (germline): LNHNV, YYDKDF (reference sequence). CDR3 loop: CATSKGQGGTEAFF. CDR3 bases: TGTGCCACCAGCAAGGGACAAGGTGGGACTGAAGCTTTCTTT. Using reference TRBV15 and TRBJ1-1 for the parts outside the CDR3, the full variable domain is DAMVIQNPRYQVTQFGKPVTLSCSQTLNHNVMYWYQQKSSQAPKLLFHYYDKDFNNEADTPDNFQSRRPNTSFCFLDIRSPGLGDTAMYLCATSKGQGGTEAFFGQGTRLTVV.

The rearrangement uses TRBV7-9 and TRBJ2-1; D possibly corresponds to TRBD1 (7 bases). Germline CDR1 SEHNR, CDR2 FQNEAQ (reference sequence). V was cut by 5 bases and J by 8 bases, with 10 bases left in between. There are 12 residues in the CDR3. CDR3 sequence reads: CASSPRGDEQFF. The CDR3 DNA is TGTGCCAGCAGCCCCAGGGGGGATGAGCAGTTCTTC.